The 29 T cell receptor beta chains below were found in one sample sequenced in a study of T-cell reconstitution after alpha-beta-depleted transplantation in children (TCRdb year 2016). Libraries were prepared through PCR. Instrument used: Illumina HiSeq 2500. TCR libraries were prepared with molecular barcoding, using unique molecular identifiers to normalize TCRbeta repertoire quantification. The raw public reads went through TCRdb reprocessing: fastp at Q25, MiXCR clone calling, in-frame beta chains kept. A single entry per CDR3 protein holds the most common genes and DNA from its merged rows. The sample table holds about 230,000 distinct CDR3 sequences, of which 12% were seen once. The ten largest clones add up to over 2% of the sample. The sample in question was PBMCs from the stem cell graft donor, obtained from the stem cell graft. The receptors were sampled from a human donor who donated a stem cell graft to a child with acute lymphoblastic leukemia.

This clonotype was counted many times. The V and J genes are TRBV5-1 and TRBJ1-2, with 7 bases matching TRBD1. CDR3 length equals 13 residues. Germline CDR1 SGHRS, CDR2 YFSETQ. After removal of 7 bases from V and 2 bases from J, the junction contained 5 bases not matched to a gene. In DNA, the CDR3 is TGCGCCAGCCGGGACAGTCCCAACTATGGCTACACCTTC. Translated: CASRDSPNYGYTF.

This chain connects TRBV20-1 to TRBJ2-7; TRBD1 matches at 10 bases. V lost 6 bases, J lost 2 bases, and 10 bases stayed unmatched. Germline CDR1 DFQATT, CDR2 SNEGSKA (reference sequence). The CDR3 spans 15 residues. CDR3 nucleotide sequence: TGCAGTGCAAGACCCCTCGGGACAGGGGCCTACGAGCAGTACTTC. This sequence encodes CSARPLGTGAYEQYF.

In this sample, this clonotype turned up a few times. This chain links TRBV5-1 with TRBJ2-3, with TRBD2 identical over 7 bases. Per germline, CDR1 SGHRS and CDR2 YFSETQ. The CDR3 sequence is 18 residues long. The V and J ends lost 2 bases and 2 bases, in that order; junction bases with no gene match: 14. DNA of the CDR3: TGCGCCAGCAGCTTCGGGCGGGGGAGCACCCAATTCACAGATACGCAGTATTTT. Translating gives CASSFGRGSTQFTDTQYF.

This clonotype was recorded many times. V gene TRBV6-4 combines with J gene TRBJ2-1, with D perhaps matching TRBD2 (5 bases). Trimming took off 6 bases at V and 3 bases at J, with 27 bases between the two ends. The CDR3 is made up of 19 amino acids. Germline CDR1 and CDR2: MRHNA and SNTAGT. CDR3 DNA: TGTGCCAGCAGCCGCCGACTGATTACCGCCATCGGGGTCTACAATGAGCAGTTCTTC. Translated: CASSRRLITAIGVYNEQFF.

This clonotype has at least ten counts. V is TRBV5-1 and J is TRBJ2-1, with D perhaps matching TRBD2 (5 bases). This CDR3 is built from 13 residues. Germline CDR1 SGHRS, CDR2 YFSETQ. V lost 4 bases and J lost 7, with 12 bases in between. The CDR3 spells CASSIGPGNEQFF. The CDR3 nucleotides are TGCGCCAGCAGCATCGGCCCGGGGAATGAGCAGTTCTTC.

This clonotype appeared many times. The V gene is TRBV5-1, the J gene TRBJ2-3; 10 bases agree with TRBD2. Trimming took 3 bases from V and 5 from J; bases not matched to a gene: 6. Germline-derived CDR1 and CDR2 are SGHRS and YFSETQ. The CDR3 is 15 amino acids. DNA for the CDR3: TGCGCCAGCAGCTGGATAGCGGGGGGTGTAGATACGCAGTATTTT. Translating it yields CASSWIAGGVDTQYF.

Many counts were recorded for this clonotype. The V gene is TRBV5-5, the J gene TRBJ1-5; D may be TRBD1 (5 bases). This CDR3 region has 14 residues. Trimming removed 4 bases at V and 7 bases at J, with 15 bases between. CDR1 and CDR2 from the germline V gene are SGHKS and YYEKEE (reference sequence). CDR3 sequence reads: CASSLGQQGQPQHF. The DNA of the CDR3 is TGTGCCAGCAGCCTGGGGCAGCAAGGCCAGCCCCAGCATTTT.

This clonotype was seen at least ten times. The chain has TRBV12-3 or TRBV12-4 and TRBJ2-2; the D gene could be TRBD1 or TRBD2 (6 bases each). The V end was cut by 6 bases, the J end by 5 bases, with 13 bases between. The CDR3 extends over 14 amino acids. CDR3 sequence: CASRRDTKTGELFF. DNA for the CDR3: TGTGCCAGCAGGCGGGACACCAAAACCGGGGAGCTGTTTTTT.

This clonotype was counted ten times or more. DNA of the CDR3: TGTGCCACCAGCAGAGAACGGGGGCTCACAGATACGCAGTATTTT. Translating gives CATSRERGLTDTQYF. The chain joins TRBV15 to TRBJ2-3, with D possibly called TRBD1 or TRBD2 (6 bases each). This CDR3 has 15 amino acids. Germline loops: CDR1 LNHNV, CDR2 YYDKDF (reference sequence). V dropped 0 bases and J dropped 2 bases, with 9 bases sitting between them.

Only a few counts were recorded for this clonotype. This CDR3 reads CASSHLGGEREGRRGTYNEQFF. Here the CDR3 DNA reads TGTGCCAGCAGCCACTTAGGGGGGGAGCGGGAGGGCCGCCGTGGGACTTACAATGAGCAGTTCTTC. This chain links TRBV4-2 with TRBJ2-1, with TRBD2 matching over 10 bases. Germline V lookup: CDR1 LGHNA, CDR2 YNFKEQ. V shed 3 bases, J shed 4 bases, and the junction held 24 bases outside the gene matches. This CDR3 is 22 amino acids long.

The CDR3 is CASSSLPEYEQYF. CDR3 in DNA: TGTGCCAGCAGCTCCCTCCCAGAGTACGAGCAGTACTTC. This sequence joins TRBV11-1 and TRBJ2-7, with D unresolved. Per germline, CDR1 SGHAT and CDR2 FQDESV (reference sequence). Trimming took off 4 bases at V and 4 bases at J, with 11 bases between the two ends. The CDR3 length is 13 residues.

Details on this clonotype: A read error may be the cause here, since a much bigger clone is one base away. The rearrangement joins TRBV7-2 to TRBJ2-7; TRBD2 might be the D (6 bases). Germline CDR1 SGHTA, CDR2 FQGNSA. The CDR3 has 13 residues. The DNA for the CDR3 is TGTGCCACCAGCTTTGGGGGGACCGGCGAGCAGTACTTC. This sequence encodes CATSFGGTGEQYF.

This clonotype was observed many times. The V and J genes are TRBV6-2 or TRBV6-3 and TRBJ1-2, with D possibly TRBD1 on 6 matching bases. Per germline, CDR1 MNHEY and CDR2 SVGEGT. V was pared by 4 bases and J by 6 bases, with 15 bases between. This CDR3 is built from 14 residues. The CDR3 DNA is TGTGCCAGCAGTTCCAGGGGCCGGTTCAATGGCTACACCTTC. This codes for CASSSRGRFNGYTF.

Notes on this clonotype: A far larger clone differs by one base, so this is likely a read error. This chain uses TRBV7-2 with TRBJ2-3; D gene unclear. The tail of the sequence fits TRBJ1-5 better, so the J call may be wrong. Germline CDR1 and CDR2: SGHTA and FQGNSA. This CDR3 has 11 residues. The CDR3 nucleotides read TGTGCCAGCAGCCTAACAGATACGCAGCATTTT. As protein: CASSLTDTQHF.

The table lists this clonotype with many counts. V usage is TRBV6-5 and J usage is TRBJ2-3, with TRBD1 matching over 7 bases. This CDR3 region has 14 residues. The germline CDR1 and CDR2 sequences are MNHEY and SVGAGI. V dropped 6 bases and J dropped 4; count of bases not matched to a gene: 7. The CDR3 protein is CASRLPGQADTQYF. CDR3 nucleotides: TGTGCCAGCAGACTCCCCGGACAGGCAGATACGCAGTATTTT.

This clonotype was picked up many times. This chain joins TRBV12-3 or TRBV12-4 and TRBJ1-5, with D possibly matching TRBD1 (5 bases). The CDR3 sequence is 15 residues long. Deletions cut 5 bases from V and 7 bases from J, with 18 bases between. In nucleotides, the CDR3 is TGTGCCAGCAGTGGGGCCGGTAATGGGGTCCAGCCCCAGCATTTT. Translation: CASSGAGNGVQPQHF.

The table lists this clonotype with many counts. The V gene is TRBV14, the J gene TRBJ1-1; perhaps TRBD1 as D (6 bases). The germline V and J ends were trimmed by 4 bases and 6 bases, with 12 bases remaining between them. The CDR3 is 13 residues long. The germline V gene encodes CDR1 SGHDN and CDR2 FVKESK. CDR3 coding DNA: TGTGCCAGCAGCCGTTGGGGGGGCGCTGAAGCTTTCTTT. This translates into CASSRWGGAEAFF.

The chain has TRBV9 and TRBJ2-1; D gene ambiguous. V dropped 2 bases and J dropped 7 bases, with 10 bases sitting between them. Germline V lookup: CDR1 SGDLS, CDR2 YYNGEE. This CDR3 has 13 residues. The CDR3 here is CASSVGTLNEQFF. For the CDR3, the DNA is TGTGCCAGCAGCGTCGGAACGCTGAATGAGCAGTTCTTC.

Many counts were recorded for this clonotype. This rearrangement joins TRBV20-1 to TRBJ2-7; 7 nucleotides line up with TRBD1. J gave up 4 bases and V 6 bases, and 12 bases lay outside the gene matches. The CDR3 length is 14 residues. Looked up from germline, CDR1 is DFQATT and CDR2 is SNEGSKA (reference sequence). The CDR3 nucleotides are TGCAGTGCAAGCCGTCGACAGGGTTTATACGAGCAGTACTTC. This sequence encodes CSASRRQGLYEQYF.

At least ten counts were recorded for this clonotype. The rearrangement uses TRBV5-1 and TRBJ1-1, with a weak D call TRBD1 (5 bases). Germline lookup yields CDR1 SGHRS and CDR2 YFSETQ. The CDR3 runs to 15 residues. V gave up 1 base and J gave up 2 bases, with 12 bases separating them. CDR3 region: CASSLRRTHNTEAFF. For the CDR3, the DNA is TGCGCCAGCAGCTTGCGCAGGACACATAACACTGAAGCTTTCTTT.

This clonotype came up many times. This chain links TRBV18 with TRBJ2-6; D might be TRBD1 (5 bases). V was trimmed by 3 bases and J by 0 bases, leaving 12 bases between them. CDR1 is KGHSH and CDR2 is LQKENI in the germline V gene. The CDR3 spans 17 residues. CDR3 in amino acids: CASSPPTELSGANVLTF. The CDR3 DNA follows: TGTGCCAGCTCACCGCCGACAGAGCTCTCTGGGGCCAACGTCCTGACTTTC.

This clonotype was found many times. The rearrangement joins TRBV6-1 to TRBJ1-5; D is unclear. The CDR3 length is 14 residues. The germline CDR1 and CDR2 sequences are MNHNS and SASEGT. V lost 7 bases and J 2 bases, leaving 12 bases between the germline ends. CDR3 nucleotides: TGTGCCAGCATGCCGAGCCCCGGCAATCAGCCCCAGCATTTT. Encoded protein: CASMPSPGNQPQHF.

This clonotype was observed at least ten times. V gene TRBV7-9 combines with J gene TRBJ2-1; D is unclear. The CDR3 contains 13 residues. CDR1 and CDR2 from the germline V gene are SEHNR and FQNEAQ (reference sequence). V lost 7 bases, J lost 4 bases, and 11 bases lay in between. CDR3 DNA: TGTGCCAGCACCCTGACATTGTACAATGAGCAGTTCTTC. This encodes CASTLTLYNEQFF.

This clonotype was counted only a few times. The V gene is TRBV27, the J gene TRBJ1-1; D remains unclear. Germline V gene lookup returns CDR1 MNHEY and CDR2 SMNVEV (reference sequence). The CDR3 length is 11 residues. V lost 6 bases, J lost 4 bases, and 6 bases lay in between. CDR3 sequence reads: CASRRATEAFF. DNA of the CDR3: TGTGCCAGCAGGCGGGCCACTGAAGCTTTCTTT.

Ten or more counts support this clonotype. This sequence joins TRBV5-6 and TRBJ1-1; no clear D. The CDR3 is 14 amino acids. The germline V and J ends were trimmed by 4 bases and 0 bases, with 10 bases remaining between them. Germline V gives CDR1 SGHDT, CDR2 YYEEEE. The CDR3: CASSKGIMNTEAFF. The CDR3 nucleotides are TGTGCCAGCAGCAAGGGAATAATGAACACTGAAGCTTTCTTT.

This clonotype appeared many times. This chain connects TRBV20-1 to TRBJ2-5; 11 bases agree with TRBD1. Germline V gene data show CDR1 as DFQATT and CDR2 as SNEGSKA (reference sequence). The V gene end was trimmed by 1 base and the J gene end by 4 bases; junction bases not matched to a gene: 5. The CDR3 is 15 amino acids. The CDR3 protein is CSARGGTGGRETQYF. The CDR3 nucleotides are TGCAGTGCTAGAGGAGGGACAGGGGGACGAGAGACCCAGTACTTC.

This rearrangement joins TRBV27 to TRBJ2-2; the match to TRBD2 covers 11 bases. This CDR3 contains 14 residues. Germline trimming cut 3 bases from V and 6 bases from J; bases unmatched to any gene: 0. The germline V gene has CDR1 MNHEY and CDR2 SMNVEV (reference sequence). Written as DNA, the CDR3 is TGTGCCAGCAGTTTGGGACTAGCGGCCGGGGAGCTGTTTTTT. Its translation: CASSLGLAAGELFF.

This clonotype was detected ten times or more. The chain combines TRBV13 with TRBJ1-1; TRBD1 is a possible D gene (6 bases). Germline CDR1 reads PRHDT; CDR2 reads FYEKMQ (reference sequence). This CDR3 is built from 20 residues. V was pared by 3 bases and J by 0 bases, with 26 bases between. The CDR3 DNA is TGTGCCAGCAGCTTGTCTTCGGTAGGGGGGCTCTTGGATTTGAACACTGAAGCTTTCTTT. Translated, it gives CASSLSSVGGLLDLNTEAFF.

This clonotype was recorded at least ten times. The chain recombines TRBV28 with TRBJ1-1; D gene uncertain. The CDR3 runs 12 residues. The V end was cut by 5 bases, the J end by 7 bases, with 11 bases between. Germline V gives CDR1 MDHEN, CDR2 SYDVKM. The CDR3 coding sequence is TGTGCCAGCAGTGATGGGCCAGGTGAAGCTTTCTTT. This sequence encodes CASSDGPGEAFF. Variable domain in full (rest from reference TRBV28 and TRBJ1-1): DVKVTQSSRYLVKRTGEKVFLECVQDMDHENMFWYRQDPGLGLRLIYFSYDVKMKEKGDIPEGYSVSREKKERFSLILESASTNQTSMYLCASSDGPGEAFFGQGTRLTVV.